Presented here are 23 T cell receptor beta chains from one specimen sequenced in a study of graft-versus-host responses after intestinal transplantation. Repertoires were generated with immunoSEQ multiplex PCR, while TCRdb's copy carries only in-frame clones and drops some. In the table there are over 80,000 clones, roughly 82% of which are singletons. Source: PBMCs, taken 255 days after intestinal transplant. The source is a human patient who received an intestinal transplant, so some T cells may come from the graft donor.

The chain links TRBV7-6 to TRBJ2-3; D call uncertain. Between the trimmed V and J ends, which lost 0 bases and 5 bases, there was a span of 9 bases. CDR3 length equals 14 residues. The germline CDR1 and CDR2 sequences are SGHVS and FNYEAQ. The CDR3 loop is CASSLASMGDTQYF. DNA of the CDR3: TGTGCCAGCAGCTTAGCGTCTATGGGAGATACGCAGTATTTT.

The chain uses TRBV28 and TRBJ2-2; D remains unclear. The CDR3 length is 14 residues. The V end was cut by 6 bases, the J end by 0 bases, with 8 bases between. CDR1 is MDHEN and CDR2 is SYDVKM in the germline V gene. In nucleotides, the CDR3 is TGTGCCAGCAGGCAAACACCGAACACCGGGGAGCTGTTTTTT. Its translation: CASRQTPNTGELFF.

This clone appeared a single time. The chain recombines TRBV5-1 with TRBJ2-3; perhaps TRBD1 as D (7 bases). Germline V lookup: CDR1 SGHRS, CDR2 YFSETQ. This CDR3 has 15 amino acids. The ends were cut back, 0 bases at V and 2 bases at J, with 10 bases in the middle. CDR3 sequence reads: CASSLVRGATDTQYF. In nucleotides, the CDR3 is TGCGCCAGCAGCTTGGTCAGGGGGGCCACAGATACGCAGTATTTT. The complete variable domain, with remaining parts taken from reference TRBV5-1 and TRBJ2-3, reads KAGVTQTPRYLIKTRGQQVTLSCSPISGHRSVSWYQQTPGQGLQFLFEYFSETQRNKGNFPGRFSGRQFSNSRSEMNVSTLELGDSALYLCASSLVRGATDTQYFGPGTRLTVL.

The CDR3 region has the DNA TGCGCCAGCAGGCTTGACCCCGAAATAAACAATGAGCAGTTCTTC. Amino acids: CASRLDPEINNEQFF. V is TRBV5-1 and J is TRBJ2-1; D call uncertain. CDR1 and CDR2 from the germline V gene are SGHRS and YFSETQ. The CDR3 totals 15 residues. Trimming left V 5 bases short and J 5 bases short, with 17 bases between.

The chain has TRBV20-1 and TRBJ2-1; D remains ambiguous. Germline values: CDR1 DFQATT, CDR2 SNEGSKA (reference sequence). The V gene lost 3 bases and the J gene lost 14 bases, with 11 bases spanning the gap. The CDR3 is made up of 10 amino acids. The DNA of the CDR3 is TGCAGTGCTAGTTCTAGGAAGGAGTTCTTC. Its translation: CSASSRKEFF.

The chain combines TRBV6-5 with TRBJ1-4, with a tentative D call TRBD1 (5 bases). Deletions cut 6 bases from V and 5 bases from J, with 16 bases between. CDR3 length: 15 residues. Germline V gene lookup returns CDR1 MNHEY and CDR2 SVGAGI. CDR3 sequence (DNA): TGTGCCAGCAGAAAGGGGACGGCGTTCAATGAAAAACTGTTTTTT. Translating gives CASRKGTAFNEKLFF.

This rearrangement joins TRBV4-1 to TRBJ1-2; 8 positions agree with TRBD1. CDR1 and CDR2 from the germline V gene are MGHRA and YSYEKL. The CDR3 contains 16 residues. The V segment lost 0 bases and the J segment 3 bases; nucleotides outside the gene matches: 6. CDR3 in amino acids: CASSQDGAGGDYGYTF. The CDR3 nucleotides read TGCGCCAGCAGCCAAGATGGGGCAGGGGGCGACTATGGCTACACCTTC.

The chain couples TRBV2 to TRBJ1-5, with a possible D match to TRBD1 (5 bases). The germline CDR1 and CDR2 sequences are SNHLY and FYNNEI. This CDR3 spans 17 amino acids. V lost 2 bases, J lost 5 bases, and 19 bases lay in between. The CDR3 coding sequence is TGTGCCAGCAGTGAAAACCCCTCGGGGGGTTGGGATCAGCCCCAGCATTTT. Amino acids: CASSENPSGGWDQPQHF.

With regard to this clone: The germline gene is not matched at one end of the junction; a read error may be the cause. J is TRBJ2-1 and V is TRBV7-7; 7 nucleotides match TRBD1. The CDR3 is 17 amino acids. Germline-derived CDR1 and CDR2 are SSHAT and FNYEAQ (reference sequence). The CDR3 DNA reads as TGTGCTAGCAGCCTGACACCGTTATTGACAGGGTTGGACGAGCAGTTCTTC. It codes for CASSLTPLLTGLDEQFF.

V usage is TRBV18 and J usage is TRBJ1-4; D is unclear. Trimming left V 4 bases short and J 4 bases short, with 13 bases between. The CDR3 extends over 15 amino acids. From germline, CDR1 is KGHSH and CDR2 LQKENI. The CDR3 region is CASSRRAGRNEKLFF. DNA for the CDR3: TGTGCCAGCTCACGACGGGCAGGCCGTAATGAAAAACTGTTTTTT.

The CDR3 nucleotides read TGCGCCAGCAGTCAACTAAGGGCGGAATTCTCCATGAACACTGAAGCTTTCTTT. It encodes CASSQLRAEFSMNTEAFF. V and J are TRBV23-1 and TRBJ1-1; D gene uncertain. TRBV23-1 qualifies as an ORF whose function is uncertain. V was shortened by 2 bases and J by 0 bases, with 19 bases between the two germline ends. The CDR3 contains 18 residues.

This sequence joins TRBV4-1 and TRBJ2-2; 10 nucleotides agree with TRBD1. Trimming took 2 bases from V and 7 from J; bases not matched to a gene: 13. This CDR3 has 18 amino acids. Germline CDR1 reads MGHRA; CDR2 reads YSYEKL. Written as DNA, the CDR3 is TGCGCCAGCAGCCAATCCCCATCCGGGACAGGGGTTCTCGGGGAGCTGTTTTTT. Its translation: CASSQSPSGTGVLGELFF.

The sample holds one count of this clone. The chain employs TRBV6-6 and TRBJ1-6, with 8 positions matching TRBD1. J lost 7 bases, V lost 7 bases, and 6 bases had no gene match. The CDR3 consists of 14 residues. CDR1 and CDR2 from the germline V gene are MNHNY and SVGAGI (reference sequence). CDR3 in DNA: TGTGCCAGCACGGTACAGGGGGGAAATTCACCCCTCCACTTT. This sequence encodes CASTVQGGNSPLHF.

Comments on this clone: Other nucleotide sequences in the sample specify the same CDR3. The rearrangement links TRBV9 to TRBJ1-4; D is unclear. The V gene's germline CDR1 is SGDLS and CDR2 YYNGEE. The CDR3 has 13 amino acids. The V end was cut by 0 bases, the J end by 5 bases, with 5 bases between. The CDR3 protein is CASSVDGNEKLFF. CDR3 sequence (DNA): TGTGCCAGCAGCGTAGACGGAAATGAAAAACTGTTTTTT.

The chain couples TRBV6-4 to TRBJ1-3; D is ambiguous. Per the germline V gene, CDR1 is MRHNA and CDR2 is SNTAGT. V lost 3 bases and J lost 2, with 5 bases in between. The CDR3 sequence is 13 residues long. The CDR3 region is CASSETAGNTIYF. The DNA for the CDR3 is TGTGCCAGCAGTGAAACAGCTGGAAACACCATATATTTT.

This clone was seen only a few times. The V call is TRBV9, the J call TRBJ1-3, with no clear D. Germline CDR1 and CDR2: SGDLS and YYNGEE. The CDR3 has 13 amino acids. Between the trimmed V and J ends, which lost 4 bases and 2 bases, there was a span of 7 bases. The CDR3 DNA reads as TGTGCCAGCAGCCTCGCACCTGGAAACACCATATATTTT. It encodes CASSLAPGNTIYF.

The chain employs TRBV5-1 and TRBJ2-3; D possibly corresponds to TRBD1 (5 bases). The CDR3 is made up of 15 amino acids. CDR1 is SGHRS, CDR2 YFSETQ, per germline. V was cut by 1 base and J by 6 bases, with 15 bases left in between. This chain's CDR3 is CASSLSPDTPDTQYF. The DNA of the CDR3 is TGCGCCAGCAGCTTGAGTCCGGACACCCCGGATACGCAGTATTTT.

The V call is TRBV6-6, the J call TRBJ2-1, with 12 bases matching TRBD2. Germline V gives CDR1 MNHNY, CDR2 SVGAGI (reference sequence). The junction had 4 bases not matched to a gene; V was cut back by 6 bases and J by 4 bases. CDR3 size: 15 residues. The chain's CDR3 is CASSRLAGAYNEQFF. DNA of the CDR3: TGTGCCAGCAGCCGACTAGCGGGAGCTTACAATGAGCAGTTCTTC.

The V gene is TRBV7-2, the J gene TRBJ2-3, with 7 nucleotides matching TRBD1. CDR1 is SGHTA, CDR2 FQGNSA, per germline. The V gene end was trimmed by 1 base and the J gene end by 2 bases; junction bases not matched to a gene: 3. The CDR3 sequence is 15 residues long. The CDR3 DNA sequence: TGTGCCAGCAGCTTAGGGACAGGTTACACAGATACGCAGTATTTT. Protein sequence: CASSLGTGYTDTQYF. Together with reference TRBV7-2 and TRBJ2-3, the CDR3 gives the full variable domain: GAGVSQSPSNKVTEKGKDVELRCDPISGHTALYWYRQSLGQGLEFLIYFQGNSAPDKSGLPSDRFSAERTGGSVSTLTIQRTQQEDSAVYLCASSLGTGYTDTQYFGPGTRLTVL.

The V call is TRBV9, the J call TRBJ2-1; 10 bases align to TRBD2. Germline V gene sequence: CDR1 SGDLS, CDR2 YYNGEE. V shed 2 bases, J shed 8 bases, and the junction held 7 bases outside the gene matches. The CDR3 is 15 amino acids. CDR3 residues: CASSVWSSGGDEQFF. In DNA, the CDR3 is TGTGCCAGCAGCGTTTGGTCTAGCGGGGGCGATGAGCAGTTCTTC.

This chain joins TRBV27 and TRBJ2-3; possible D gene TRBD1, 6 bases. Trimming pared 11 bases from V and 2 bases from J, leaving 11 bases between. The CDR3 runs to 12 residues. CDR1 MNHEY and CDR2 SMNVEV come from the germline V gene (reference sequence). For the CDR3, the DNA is TGTGCCCCCTGGGGGCTCACAGATACGCAGTATTTT. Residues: CAPWGLTDTQYF.

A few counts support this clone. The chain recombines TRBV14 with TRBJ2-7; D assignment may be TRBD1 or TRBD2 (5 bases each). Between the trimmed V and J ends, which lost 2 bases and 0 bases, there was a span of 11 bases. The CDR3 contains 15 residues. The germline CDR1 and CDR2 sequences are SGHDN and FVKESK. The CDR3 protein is CASSQWTGTSYEQYV. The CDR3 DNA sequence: TGTGCCAGCAGCCAATGGACGGGGACCTCCTACGAGCAGTACGTC.

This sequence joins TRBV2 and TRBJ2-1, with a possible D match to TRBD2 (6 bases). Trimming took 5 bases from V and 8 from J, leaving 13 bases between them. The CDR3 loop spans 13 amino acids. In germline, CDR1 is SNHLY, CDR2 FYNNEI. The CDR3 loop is CASSKTRGHEQFF. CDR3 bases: TGTGCCAGCAGTAAGACTAGAGGCCATGAGCAGTTCTTC. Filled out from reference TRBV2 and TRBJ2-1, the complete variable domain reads EPEVTQTPSHQVTQMGQEVILRCVPISNHLYFYWYRQILGQKVEFLVSFYNNEISEKSEIFDDQFSVERPDGSNFTLKIRSTKLEDSAMYFCASSKTRGHEQFFGPGTRLTVL.